This T cell receptor beta chain was recorded in a study of T cell responses to AZD1222 COVID-19 vaccine. This clone appeared many times. Its antigen remains unknown. Sequencing was performed with immunoSEQ multiplex PCR; in TCRdb, only in-frame clones are kept and a portion is missing. There are about 110,000 clones in the sample; roughly 92% occur only once, and 2% to 3% lies in the top ten. Study findings and constraints: Vaccine-associated CD4 TCRs ranged over spike, dominating at 160-218 and 743-854.

Both about-4-week and about-12-week second-dose recipients were combined. V was pared by 3 bases and J by 7 bases, with 15 bases between. The germline V gene has CDR1 MNHEY and CDR2 SMNVEV (reference sequence). CDR3 length: 15 amino acids. The TCR was taken from an adult who received the AZD1222 COVID-19 vaccine. This chain joins TRBV27 and TRBJ1-4; D call uncertain. The sequences come from peripheral blood, collected 28 days after the second AZD1222 dose. CDR3 residues: CASSLGGSYGEKLFF. DNA for the CDR3: TGTGCCAGCAGTTTGGGAGGAAGTTACGGTGAAAAACTGTTTTTT.